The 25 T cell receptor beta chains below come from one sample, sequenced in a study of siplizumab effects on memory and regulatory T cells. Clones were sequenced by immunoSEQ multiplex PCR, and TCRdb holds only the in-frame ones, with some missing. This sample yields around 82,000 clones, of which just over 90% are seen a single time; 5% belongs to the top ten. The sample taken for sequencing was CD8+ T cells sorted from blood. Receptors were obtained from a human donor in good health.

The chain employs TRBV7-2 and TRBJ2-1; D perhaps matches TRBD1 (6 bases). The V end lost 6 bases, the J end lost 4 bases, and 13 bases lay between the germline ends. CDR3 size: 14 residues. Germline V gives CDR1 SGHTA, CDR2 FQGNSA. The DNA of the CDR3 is TGTGCCAGCAGTTCCGGGACACCTTACAATGAGCAGTTCTTC. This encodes CASSSGTPYNEQFF.

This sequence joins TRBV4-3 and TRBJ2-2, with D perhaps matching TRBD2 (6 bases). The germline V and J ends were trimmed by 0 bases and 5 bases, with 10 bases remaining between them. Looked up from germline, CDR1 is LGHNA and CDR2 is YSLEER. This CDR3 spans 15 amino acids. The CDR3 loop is CASSQDPGDTGELFF. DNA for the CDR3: TGCGCCAGCAGCCAAGATCCGGGGGATACCGGGGAGCTGTTTTTT.

CDR3 coding DNA: TGTGCCAGCAGCTTAGTACTCGGGGGCTCTGGAAACACCATATATTTT. Translating it yields CASSLVLGGSGNTIYF. The chain carries TRBV7-9 and TRBJ1-3; possibly TRBD1 for D (5 bases). The V and J ends lost 1 base and 0 bases respectively, with 10 bases between them. The CDR3 sequence is 16 residues long. Germline lookup yields CDR1 SEHNR and CDR2 FQNEAQ (reference sequence). The full variable domain, completed using reference TRBV7-9 and TRBJ1-3, is DTGVSQNPRHKITKRGQNVTFRCDPISEHNRLYWYRQTLGQGPEFLTYFQNEAQLEKSRLLSDRFSAERPKGSFSTLEIQRTEQGDSAMYLCASSLVLGGSGNTIYFGEGSWLTVV.

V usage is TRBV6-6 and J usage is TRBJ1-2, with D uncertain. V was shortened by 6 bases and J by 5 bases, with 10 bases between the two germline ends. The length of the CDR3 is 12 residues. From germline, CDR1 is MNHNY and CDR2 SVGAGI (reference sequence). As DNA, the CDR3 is TGTGCCAGCAGCTCGAACATGTATGGCTACACCTTC. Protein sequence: CASSSNMYGYTF.

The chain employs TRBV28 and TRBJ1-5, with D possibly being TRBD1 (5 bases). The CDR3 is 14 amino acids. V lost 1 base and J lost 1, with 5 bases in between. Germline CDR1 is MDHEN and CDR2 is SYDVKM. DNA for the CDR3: TGTGCCAGCAGTTTATCAGGGAGCAATCAGCCCCAGCATTTT. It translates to CASSLSGSNQPQHF.

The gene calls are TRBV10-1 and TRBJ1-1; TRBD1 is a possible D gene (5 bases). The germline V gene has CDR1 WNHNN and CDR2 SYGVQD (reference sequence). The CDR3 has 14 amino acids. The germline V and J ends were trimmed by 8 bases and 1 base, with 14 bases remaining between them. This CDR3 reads CASGRQSSNTEAFF. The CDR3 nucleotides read TGCGCCAGCGGGCGACAGTCATCGAACACTGAAGCTTTCTTT.

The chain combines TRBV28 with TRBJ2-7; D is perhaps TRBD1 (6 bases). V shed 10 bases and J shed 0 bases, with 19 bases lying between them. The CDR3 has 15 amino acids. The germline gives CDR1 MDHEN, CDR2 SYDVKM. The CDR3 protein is CATAKGTPYSYEQYF. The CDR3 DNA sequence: TGTGCCACCGCTAAGGGGACACCTTACTCCTACGAGCAGTACTTC.

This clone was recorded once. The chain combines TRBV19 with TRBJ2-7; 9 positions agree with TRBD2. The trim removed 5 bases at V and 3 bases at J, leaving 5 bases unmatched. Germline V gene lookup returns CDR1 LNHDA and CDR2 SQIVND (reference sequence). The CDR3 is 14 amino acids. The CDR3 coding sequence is TGTGCCAGTAGTTTCGCTAGCGGGGACTACGAGCAGTACTTC. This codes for CASSFASGDYEQYF. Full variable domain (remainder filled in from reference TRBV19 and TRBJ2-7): DGGITQSPKYLFRKEGQNVTLSCEQNLNHDAMYWYRQDPGQGLRLIYYSQIVNDFQKGDIAEGYSVSREKKESFPLTVTSAQKNPTAFYLCASSFASGDYEQYFGPGTRLTVT.

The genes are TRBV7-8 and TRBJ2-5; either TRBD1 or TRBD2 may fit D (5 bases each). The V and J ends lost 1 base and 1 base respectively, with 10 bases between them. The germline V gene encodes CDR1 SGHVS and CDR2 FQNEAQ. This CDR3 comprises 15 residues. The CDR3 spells CASSLVPGSQETQYF. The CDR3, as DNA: TGTGCCAGCAGCTTAGTTCCAGGGAGCCAAGAGACCCAGTACTTC.

DNA for the CDR3: TGTGCCAGCAGCTTATTGACTAGCGGGGTGGGGGATGAGCAGTTCTTC. It codes for CASSLLTSGVGDEQFF. This chain joins TRBV7-9 and TRBJ2-1; 11 bases are a match to TRBD2. The CDR3 covers 16 residues. J lost 8 bases, V lost 2 bases, and 8 bases had no gene match. Germline CDR1 SEHNR, CDR2 FQNEAQ (reference sequence).

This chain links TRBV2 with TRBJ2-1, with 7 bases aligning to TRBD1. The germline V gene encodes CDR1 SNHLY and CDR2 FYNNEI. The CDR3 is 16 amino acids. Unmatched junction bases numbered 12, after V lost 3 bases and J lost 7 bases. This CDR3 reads CASSDSLGGGWNEQFF. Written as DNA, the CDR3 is TGTGCCAGCAGTGATAGTTTAGGGGGCGGATGGAATGAGCAGTTCTTC. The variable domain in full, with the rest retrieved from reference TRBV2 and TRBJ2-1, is EPEVTQTPSHQVTQMGQEVILRCVPISNHLYFYWYRQILGQKVEFLVSFYNNEISEKSEIFDDQFSVERPDGSNFTLKIRSTKLEDSAMYFCASSDSLGGGWNEQFFGPGTRLTVL.

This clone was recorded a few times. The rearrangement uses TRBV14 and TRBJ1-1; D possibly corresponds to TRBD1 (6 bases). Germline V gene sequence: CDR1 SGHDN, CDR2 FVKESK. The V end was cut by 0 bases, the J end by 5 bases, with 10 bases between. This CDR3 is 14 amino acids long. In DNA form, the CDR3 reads TGTGCCAGCAGCCAAGAAGGGAGGGGGACTGAAGCTTTCTTT. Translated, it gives CASSQEGRGTEAFF.

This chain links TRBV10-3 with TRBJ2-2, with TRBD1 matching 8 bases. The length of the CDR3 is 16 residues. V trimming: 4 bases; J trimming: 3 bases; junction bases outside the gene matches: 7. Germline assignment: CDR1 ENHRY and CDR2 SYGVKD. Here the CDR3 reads CAISGYRGNDTGELFF. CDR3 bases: TGTGCCATCAGTGGGTACAGGGGGAACGACACCGGGGAGCTGTTTTTT.

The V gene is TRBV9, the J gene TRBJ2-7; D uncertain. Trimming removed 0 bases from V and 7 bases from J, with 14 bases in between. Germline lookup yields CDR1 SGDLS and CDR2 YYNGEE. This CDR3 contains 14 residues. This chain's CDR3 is CASSVGGNPREQYF. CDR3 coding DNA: TGTGCCAGCAGCGTAGGGGGAAACCCTCGGGAGCAGTACTTC.

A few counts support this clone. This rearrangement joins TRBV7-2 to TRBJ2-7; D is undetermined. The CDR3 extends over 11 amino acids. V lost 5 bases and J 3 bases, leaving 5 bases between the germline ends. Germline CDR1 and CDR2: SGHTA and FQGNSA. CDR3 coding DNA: TGTGCCAGCAGCCACGGCTACGAGCAGTACTTC. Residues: CASSHGYEQYF.

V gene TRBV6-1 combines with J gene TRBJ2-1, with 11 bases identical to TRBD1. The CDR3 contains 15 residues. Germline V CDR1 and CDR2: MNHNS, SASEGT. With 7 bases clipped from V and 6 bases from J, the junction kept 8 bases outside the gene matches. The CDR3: CASTTGTGGSNEQFF. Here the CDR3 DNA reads TGTGCCAGCACCACCGGGACAGGGGGATCCAATGAGCAGTTCTTC.

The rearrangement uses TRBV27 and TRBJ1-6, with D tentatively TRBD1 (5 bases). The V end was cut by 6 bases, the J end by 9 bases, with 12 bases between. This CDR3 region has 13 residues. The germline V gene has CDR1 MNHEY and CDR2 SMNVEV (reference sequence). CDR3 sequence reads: CASRPGLPSPLHF. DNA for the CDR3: TGTGCCAGCAGACCGGGACTGCCTTCACCCCTCCACTTT.

The CDR3 protein is CASSYGVLDGYTF. The CDR3 DNA is TGTGCCAGCAGTTACGGGGTTTTAGATGGCTACACCTTC. The V call is TRBV6-5, the J call TRBJ1-2; no firm D call. The CDR3 runs to 13 residues. Trimming shortened V by 2 bases and J by 6 bases, and 10 bases separated the two germline ends. CDR1 MNHEY and CDR2 SVGAGI come from the germline V gene.

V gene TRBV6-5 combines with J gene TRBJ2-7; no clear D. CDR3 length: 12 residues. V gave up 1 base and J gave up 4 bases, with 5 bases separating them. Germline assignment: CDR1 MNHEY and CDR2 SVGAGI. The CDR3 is CASSYYLYEQYF. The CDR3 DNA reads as TGTGCCAGCAGTTACTATCTGTACGAGCAGTACTTC.

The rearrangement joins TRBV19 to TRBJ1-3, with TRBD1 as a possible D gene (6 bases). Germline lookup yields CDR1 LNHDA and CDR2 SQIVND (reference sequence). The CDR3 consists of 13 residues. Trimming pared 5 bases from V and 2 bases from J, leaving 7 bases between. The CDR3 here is CASSAGAGNTIYF. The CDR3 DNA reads TGTGCCAGTAGTGCAGGGGCTGGAAACACCATATATTTT.

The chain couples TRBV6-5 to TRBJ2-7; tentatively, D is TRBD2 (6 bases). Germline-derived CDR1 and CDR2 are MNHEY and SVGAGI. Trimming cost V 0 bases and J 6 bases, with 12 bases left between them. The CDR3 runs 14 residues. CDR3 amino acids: CASSYSMGGSEQYF. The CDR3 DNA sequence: TGTGCCAGCAGTTACTCGATGGGGGGATCCGAGCAGTACTTC.

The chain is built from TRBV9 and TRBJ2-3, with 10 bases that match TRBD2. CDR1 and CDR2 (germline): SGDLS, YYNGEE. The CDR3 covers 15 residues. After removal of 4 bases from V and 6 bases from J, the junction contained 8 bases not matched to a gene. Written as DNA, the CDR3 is TGTGCCAGCAGCTGGACTAGCGGACCGCGGGATACGCAGTATTTT. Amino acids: CASSWTSGPRDTQYF.

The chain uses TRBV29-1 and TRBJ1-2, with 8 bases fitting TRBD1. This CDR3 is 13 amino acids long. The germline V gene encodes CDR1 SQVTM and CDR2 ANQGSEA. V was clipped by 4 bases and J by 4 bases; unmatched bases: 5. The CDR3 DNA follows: TGCAGCGTTGTTCAGGGGGCAGGCTATGGCTACACCTTC. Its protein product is CSVVQGAGYGYTF.

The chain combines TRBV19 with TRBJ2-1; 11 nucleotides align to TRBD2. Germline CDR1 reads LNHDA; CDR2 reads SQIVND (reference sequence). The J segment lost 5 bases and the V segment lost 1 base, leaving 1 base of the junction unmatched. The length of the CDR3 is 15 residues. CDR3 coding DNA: TGTGCCAGTAGTATAGTAGCGGGGGGGCACAATGAGCAGTTCTTC. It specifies CASSIVAGGHNEQFF. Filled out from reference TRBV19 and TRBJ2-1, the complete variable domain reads DGGITQSPKYLFRKEGQNVTLSCEQNLNHDAMYWYRQDPGQGLRLIYYSQIVNDFQKGDIAEGYSVSREKKESFPLTVTSAQKNPTAFYLCASSIVAGGHNEQFFGPGTRLTVL.

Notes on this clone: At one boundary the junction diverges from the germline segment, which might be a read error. The CDR3: CVSSVGGSSTDTQYF. The CDR3 region has the DNA TGTGTCAGCAGCGTAGGTGGGTCTAGCACAGATACGCAGTATTTT. The genes are TRBV9 and TRBJ2-3; D is unclear. The CDR3 extends over 15 amino acids. Per germline, CDR1 SGDLS and CDR2 YYNGEE. Drawing the rest from reference TRBV9 and TRBJ2-3, the complete variable domain is DSGVTQTPKHLITATGQRVTLRCSPRSGDLSVYWYQQSLDQGLQFLIQYYNGEERAKGNILERFSAQQFPDLHSELNLSSLELGDSALYFCVSSVGGSSTDTQYFGPGTRLTVL.